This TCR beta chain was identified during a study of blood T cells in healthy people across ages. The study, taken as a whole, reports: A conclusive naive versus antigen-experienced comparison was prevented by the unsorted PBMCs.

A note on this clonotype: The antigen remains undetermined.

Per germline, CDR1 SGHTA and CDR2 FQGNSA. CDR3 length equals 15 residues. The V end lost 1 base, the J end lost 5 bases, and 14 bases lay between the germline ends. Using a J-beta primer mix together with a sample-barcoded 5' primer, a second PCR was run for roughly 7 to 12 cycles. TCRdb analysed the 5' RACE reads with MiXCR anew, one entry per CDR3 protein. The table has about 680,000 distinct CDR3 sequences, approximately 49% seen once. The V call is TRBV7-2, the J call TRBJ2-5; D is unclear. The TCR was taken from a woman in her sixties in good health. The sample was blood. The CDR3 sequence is CASSLEAAGRETQYF. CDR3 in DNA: TGTGCCAGCAGCTTAGAAGCAGCAGGACGGGAGACCCAGTACTTC.